These 27 T cell receptor beta chains came from one sample sequenced in a study of blood T cell repertoires in COVID-19. Generated by immunoSEQ multiplex PCR, the TCRdb table keeps only in-frame clones and is missing some. Counted here are roughly 100,000 clones, 71% occurring once; the ten biggest clones make up approximately 0.9%. The material sequenced was peripheral blood. These receptors all stem from a human donor with acute or convalescent COVID-19. The donor label of this sample is uncertain.

This clone occurred many times. Other DNA variants within this sample encode the same CDR3. The chain carries TRBV18 and TRBJ1-1; 7 nucleotides agree with TRBD1. CDR1 KGHSH and CDR2 LQKENI come from the germline V gene. V dropped 4 bases and J dropped 2; count of bases not matched to a gene: 4. CDR3 length: 14 amino acids. CDR3 nucleotides: TGTGCCAGCTCACTCCGGGACAGCAACACTGAAGCTTTCTTT. Its protein is CASSLRDSNTEAFF.

This clone came up once. The J gene is TRBJ1-4, the V gene TRBV4-1; 7 bases fit TRBD1. Trimming removed 4 bases from V and 5 bases from J; junction bases left unmatched: 10. CDR1 and CDR2 (germline): MGHRA, YSYEKL. The CDR3 is 16 amino acids. This CDR3 is CASSLKPGTANEKLFF. The DNA for the CDR3 is TGCGCCAGCAGCCTCAAACCCGGGACAGCGAATGAAAAACTGTTTTTT.

This clone was counted only a few times. J is TRBJ1-6 and V is TRBV9; 9 positions agree with TRBD1. The germline V gene has CDR1 SGDLS and CDR2 YYNGEE. The V segment lost 4 bases and the J segment 7 bases; nucleotides outside the gene matches: 6. The CDR3 consists of 15 residues. The CDR3 DNA is TGTGCCAGCAGCCCGTCCGGGACAGGGAATTCACCCCTCCACTTT. It is translated as CASSPSGTGNSPLHF.

The chain recombines TRBV9 with TRBJ1-3, with D possibly matching TRBD1 (5 bases). Trimming removed 4 bases from V and 0 bases from J, with 11 bases in between. This CDR3 has 15 residues. Per the germline V gene, CDR1 is SGDLS and CDR2 is YYNGEE. The CDR3 region is CASSPQGGSGNTIYF. The CDR3 nucleotides read TGTGCCAGCAGCCCGCAGGGAGGCTCTGGAAACACCATATATTTT. Together with reference TRBV9 and TRBJ1-3, the CDR3 gives the full variable domain: DSGVTQTPKHLITATGQRVTLRCSPRSGDLSVYWYQQSLDQGLQFLIQYYNGEERAKGNILERFSAQQFPDLHSELNLSSLELGDSALYFCASSPQGGSGNTIYFGEGSWLTVV.

The genes are TRBV7-9 and TRBJ1-4, with D possibly TRBD1 on 6 matching bases. Germline V gene lookup returns CDR1 SEHNR and CDR2 FQNEAQ (reference sequence). The V gene lost 6 bases and the J gene lost 6 bases, with 23 bases spanning the gap. The CDR3 contains 17 residues. In DNA form, the CDR3 reads TGTGCCAGCAGTTTTAAACCCGGACAGCGGACGTATGAAAAACTGTTTTTT. It yields the protein CASSFKPGQRTYEKLFF.

This clone was seen repeatedly, ten times or more. The chain links TRBV9 to TRBJ1-4; possible D gene TRBD1, 6 bases. CDR3 size: 17 residues. V dropped 0 bases and J dropped 5 bases, with 17 bases sitting between them. Germline V gives CDR1 SGDLS, CDR2 YYNGEE. The CDR3 DNA is TGTGCCAGCAGCGTAGGAGGTCGAAGGCAGGGGAATGAAAAACTGTTTTTT. Translated, it gives CASSVGGRRQGNEKLFF.

This chain connects TRBV10-1 to TRBJ2-5; D remains ambiguous. Trimming pared 4 bases from V and 5 bases from J, leaving 11 bases between. Germline CDR1 WNHNN, CDR2 SYGVQD (reference sequence). The CDR3 is 13 amino acids. The CDR3 here is CASSGRLVETQYF. The CDR3 DNA reads as TGCGCCAGCAGTGGAAGACTTGTGGAGACCCAGTACTTC.

A few counts support this clone. The chain's CDR3 is CASSSTYTDTQYF. DNA for the CDR3: TGTGCCAGCAGTTCAACATACACAGATACGCAGTATTTT. The J gene is TRBJ2-3, the V gene TRBV7-3, with D hard to call. CDR1 and CDR2 from the germline V gene are SGHTA and FQGTGA. The CDR3 loop spans 13 amino acids. Trimming cost V 6 bases and J 2 bases, with 9 bases left between them. Full variable domain (rest looked up from reference TRBV7-3 and TRBJ2-3): GAGVSQTPSNKVTEKGKYVELRCDPISGHTALYWYRQSLGQGPEFLIYFQGTGAADDSGLPNDRFFAVRPEGSVSTLKIQRTERGDSAVYLCASSSTYTDTQYFGPGTRLTVL.

The rearrangement uses TRBV10-2 and TRBJ1-1, with a tentative D call TRBD1 (6 bases). This CDR3 is built from 14 residues. Germline-derived CDR1 and CDR2 are WSHSY and SAAADI. V gave up 4 bases and J gave up 0 bases, with 9 bases separating them. The CDR3 nucleotides are TGCGCCAGCAGTGGGACAGCCATGAACACTGAAGCTTTCTTT. Its protein is CASSGTAMNTEAFF.

This clone has more than one count but fewer than ten. The chain is built from TRBV28 and TRBJ2-3; TRBD2 might be the D (6 bases). CDR1 is MDHEN and CDR2 is SYDVKM in the germline V gene. V was pared by 3 bases and J by 0 bases, with 7 bases between. This CDR3 region has 14 residues. The CDR3 sequence is CASSFGGSTDTQYF. The CDR3 DNA sequence: TGTGCCAGCAGTTTCGGGGGAAGCACAGATACGCAGTATTTT.

V and J are TRBV15 and TRBJ2-3; 7 nucleotides line up with TRBD2. The length of the CDR3 is 14 residues. V trimming: 5 bases; J trimming: 1 base; junction bases outside the gene matches: 3. Germline CDR1 LNHNV, CDR2 YYDKDF (reference sequence). CDR3 nucleotides: TGTGCCACCAGCCGGGGGGACGGCACAGATACGCAGTATTTT. This sequence encodes CATSRGDGTDTQYF.

The rearrangement uses TRBV7-8 and TRBJ1-2, with 8 bases aligning to TRBD1. This CDR3 is built from 14 residues. With V trimmed by 5 bases and J by 4 bases, 6 bases remained unmatched. Germline CDR1 reads SGHVS; CDR2 reads FQNEAQ. In DNA, the CDR3 is TGTGCCAGCAGCGGGCGGGGACAGGTCTATGGCTACACCTTC. It specifies CASSGRGQVYGYTF.

This clone was seen only a few times. The chain recombines TRBV19 with TRBJ2-1; 9 nucleotides align to TRBD2. CDR3 length equals 14 residues. After removal of 7 bases from V and 7 bases from J, the junction contained 8 bases not matched to a gene. The V gene's germline CDR1 is LNHDA and CDR2 SQIVND (reference sequence). The CDR3 spells CASKALAGTNEQFF. DNA for the CDR3: TGTGCCAGTAAAGCCCTAGCGGGGACAAATGAGCAGTTCTTC.

V is TRBV5-5 and J is TRBJ2-1; the match to TRBD2 covers 10 bases. The J segment lost 7 bases and the V segment lost 6 bases, leaving 7 bases of the junction unmatched. Per the germline V gene, CDR1 is SGHKS and CDR2 is YYEKEE (reference sequence). CDR3 length: 14 amino acids. The CDR3 reads CASNLAGDWNEQFF. The CDR3, as DNA: TGTGCCAGCAACCTAGCGGGGGATTGGAATGAGCAGTTCTTC.

This clone has only one observation. This chain connects TRBV7-9 to TRBJ2-2; tentatively, D is TRBD1 (5 bases). CDR3 length equals 16 residues. Germline V gene lookup returns CDR1 SEHNR and CDR2 FQNEAQ (reference sequence). Trimming took off 4 bases at V and 0 bases at J, with 12 bases between the two ends. CDR3 region: CASSYGQGSNTGELFF. The CDR3 DNA reads TGTGCCAGCAGCTACGGGCAGGGCTCGAACACCGGGGAGCTGTTTTTT. Looking up the rest from reference TRBV7-9 and TRBJ2-2 gives the full variable domain: DTGVSQNPRHKITKRGQNVTFRCDPISEHNRLYWYRQTLGQGPEFLTYFQNEAQLEKSRLLSDRFSAERPKGSFSTLEIQRTEQGDSAMYLCASSYGQGSNTGELFFGEGSRLTVL.

The V call is TRBV6-6, the J call TRBJ2-3; 7 bases map to TRBD1. The CDR3 has 15 residues. Germline V CDR1 and CDR2: MNHNY, SVGAGI (reference sequence). V was clipped by 3 bases and J by 1 base; unmatched bases: 4. In DNA form, the CDR3 reads TGTGCCAGCAGTTATACAGGGGCTGGCACAGATACGCAGTATTTT. Its protein is CASSYTGAGTDTQYF.

This clone was observed a few times. J is TRBJ1-4 and V is TRBV19, with TRBD1 matching over 9 bases. The CDR3 runs to 16 residues. With V trimmed by 5 bases and J by 7 bases, 11 bases remained unmatched. Per the germline V gene, CDR1 is LNHDA and CDR2 is SQIVND (reference sequence). The CDR3 here is CASSSHRQGDREKLFF. In DNA form, the CDR3 reads TGTGCCAGTAGTTCCCATCGACAGGGGGATCGTGAAAAACTGTTTTTT. Combining the CDR3 with reference TRBV19 and TRBJ1-4 gives the whole variable domain DGGITQSPKYLFRKEGQNVTLSCEQNLNHDAMYWYRQDPGQGLRLIYYSQIVNDFQKGDIAEGYSVSREKKESFPLTVTSAQKNPTAFYLCASSSHRQGDREKLFFGSGTQLSVL.

The V call is TRBV6-5, the J call TRBJ2-7, with D hard to call. The CDR3 is 14 amino acids. The germline V and J ends were trimmed by 7 bases and 1 base, with 14 bases remaining between them. Germline V gene lookup returns CDR1 MNHEY and CDR2 SVGAGI. The CDR3 reads CASKPWQTSYEQYF. The DNA for the CDR3 is TGTGCCAGCAAGCCCTGGCAGACATCCTACGAGCAGTACTTC.

The gene calls are TRBV19 and TRBJ2-5; 11 bases line up with TRBD2. CDR3 length equals 16 residues. CDR1 LNHDA and CDR2 SQIVND come from the germline V gene (reference sequence). Germline trimming cut 9 bases from V and 1 base from J; bases unmatched to any gene: 10. The CDR3 DNA reads TGTGCCAGCCAGAAGCTAGCGGGGGGATTCCAAGAGACCCAGTACTTC. Amino acids: CASQKLAGGFQETQYF.

The chain is built from TRBV6-5 and TRBJ1-3; D remains ambiguous. The CDR3 runs 15 residues. From germline, CDR1 is MNHEY and CDR2 SVGAGI. Trimming shortened V by 6 bases and J by 0 bases, and 12 bases separated the two germline ends. The CDR3: CASRTDAVSGNTIYF. For the CDR3, the DNA is TGTGCCAGCAGAACAGACGCAGTCTCTGGAAACACCATATATTTT.

This chain connects TRBV27 to TRBJ1-5; D is perhaps TRBD1 (6 bases). V was trimmed by 4 bases and J by 3 bases, leaving 16 bases between them. Germline V gene sequence: CDR1 MNHEY, CDR2 SMNVEV (reference sequence). The CDR3 has 16 amino acids. Here the CDR3 reads CASSSLSGGINQPQHF. The CDR3 DNA sequence: TGTGCCAGCAGTTCCCTGAGTGGGGGCATCAATCAGCCCCAGCATTTT.

This clone was recorded many times. The chain is built from TRBV7-9 and TRBJ2-7; TRBD1 might be the D (6 bases). CDR1 is SEHNR and CDR2 is FQNEAQ in the germline V gene (reference sequence). Trimming pared 7 bases from V and 6 bases from J, leaving 19 bases between. This CDR3 comprises 14 residues. The CDR3 coding sequence is TGTGCCAGCACCTCAAATAACAGGGCTGGCGAGCAGTACTTC. This translates into CASTSNNRAGEQYF.

This chain connects TRBV10-2 to TRBJ2-7, with 7 bases lining up with TRBD2. Looked up from germline, CDR1 is WSHSY and CDR2 is SAAADI. The CDR3 is made up of 14 amino acids. Trimming took 3 bases from V and 6 from J; bases not matched to a gene: 8. CDR3: CASSEAGRVGEQYF. The DNA of the CDR3 is TGCGCCAGCAGTGAAGCAGGGAGGGTGGGCGAGCAGTACTTC.

Many counts were recorded for this clone. This chain's CDR3 is CATGGYQETQYF. CDR3 in DNA: TGTGCCACCGGGGGGTACCAAGAGACCCAGTACTTC. The J gene is TRBJ2-5, the V gene TRBV2; 7 positions agree with TRBD2. Germline CDR1 is SNHLY and CDR2 is FYNNEI. J gave up 0 bases and V 10 bases, and 2 bases lay outside the gene matches. This CDR3 region has 12 residues.

The chain is built from TRBV30 and TRBJ1-6; 7 positions agree with TRBD1. The CDR3 runs to 14 residues. V shed 3 bases and J 2 bases; nucleotides not matched to a gene: 1. In germline, CDR1 is GTSNPN, CDR2 SVGIG (reference sequence). The CDR3 reads CAWRTGTYNSPLHF. As DNA, the CDR3 is TGTGCCTGGAGGACAGGGACCTATAATTCACCCCTCCACTTT. The full variable domain, with the rest looked up from reference TRBV30 and TRBJ1-6, is SQTIHQWPATLVQPVGSPLSLECTVEGTSNPNLYWYRQAAGRGLQLLFYSVGIGQISSEVPQNLSASRPQDRQFILSSKKLLLSDSGFYLCAWRTGTYNSPLHFGNGTRLTVT.

V and J are TRBV5-5 and TRBJ1-2, with a tentative D call TRBD1 (5 bases). V lost 2 bases, J lost 3 bases, and 11 bases lay in between. The germline CDR1 and CDR2 sequences are SGHKS and YYEKEE (reference sequence). This CDR3 contains 14 residues. CDR3 nucleotide sequence: TGTGCCAGCAGCTTCCTACCAGGGTACTATGGCTACACCTTC. This sequence encodes CASSFLPGYYGYTF.

V is TRBV7-2 and J is TRBJ2-3; 13 bases fit TRBD2. The germline CDR1 and CDR2 sequences are SGHTA and FQGNSA. The CDR3 contains 16 residues. V trimming: 5 bases; J trimming: 1 base; junction bases outside the gene matches: 3. CDR3 in amino acids: CASSRGTSGGTDTQYF. DNA of the CDR3: TGTGCCAGCAGCAGAGGGACTAGCGGGGGCACAGATACGCAGTATTTT.